Below are 2 T cell receptor beta chains sequenced from a single sample in a study of cytomegalovirus exposure and HLA in healthy donors (dated by TCRdb to about 2017). Library method: the immunoSEQ multiplex PCR assay. A mixture of 60 forward primers for TCR Vbeta segments and 13 reverse primers for TCR Jbeta segments was used in the multiplex PCR. Sourced from immuneACCESS, this table was stored by TCRdb with only in-frame sequences that have V and J called. A share of the clones is absent; for the studies checked, an unresolved V gene accounts for under half, and the remainder has no known explanation. This sample gives 150,000 to 200,000 clones in total; around 90% of them show up just once. The top ten clones comprise under 1.2% of the sample. Specimen: PBMCs. Every receptor here comes from a boy aged 2 to 10 in good health and CMV-seronegative.

The gene calls are TRBV5-1 and TRBJ2-3; 13 bases match TRBD2. This CDR3 is 17 amino acids long. Germline V CDR1 and CDR2: SGHRS, YFSETQ. V shed 1 base and J 1 base; nucleotides not matched to a gene: 3. CDR3 DNA sequence: TGCGCCAGCAGCTTGCTCGGACTAGCGGGAGGCACAGATACGCAGTATTTT. Amino acids: CASSLLGLAGGTDTQYF.

The chain joins TRBV18 to TRBJ2-6; D might be TRBD1 (6 bases). The germline V and J ends were trimmed by 3 bases and 0 bases, with 15 bases remaining between them. The CDR3 length is 18 residues. Germline V gene lookup returns CDR1 KGHSH and CDR2 LQKENI. The CDR3 protein is CASSPLADRSSGANVLTF. DNA of the CDR3: TGTGCCAGCTCACCGCTCGCGGACAGAAGCTCTGGGGCCAACGTCCTGACTTTC.